These T cell receptor beta chains were read from a single sample in a study of OX40 agonist ivuxolimab in advanced cancers. Sequenced by immunoSEQ multiplex PCR; TCRdb stores in-frame clones only, minus some. The table has around 43,000 clones, roughly 86% seen once. The specimen comprised CD4+ or CD8+ T cells sorted from blood, sampled in a trial of the OX40 agonist ivuxolimab. The receptors come from an adult with an advanced solid tumor such as melanoma, head and neck, liver or kidney cancer. CDR3s leave out the opening cysteine and the closing phenylalanine or tryptophan.

V: TRBV11-2; CDR3: ASRGSYYEQY
V: TRBV9; CDR3: ASSQWGSSYEQY
V: TRBV2; CDR3: ASSLGRAF
V: TRBV5-4; CDR3: ASSSPGLHEQY
V: TRBV10-3; CDR3: AITRPYTGELF
V: TRBV25-1; CDR3: ASSESKGRGAGNEQF
V: TRBV27; CDR3: ASSFFGTGVLDTQY
V: TRBV4-1; CDR3: ASSQAVKGIDTGELF
V: TRBV4-3; CDR3: ASSIGVSSGGTQY
V: TRBV19; CDR3: ASSMSLRNEQF